Sequencing of this TCR beta chain was carried out in a study of blood T cell repertoires in COVID-19. The overall study: Samples taken during acute and convalescent COVID-19 were collected in the United States, Italy and Spain. The analysed material was cDNA or gDNA that came from T cells, B-cell-depleted T cells, or PBMCs.

Original methodology: Quantification of nucleated cells was approximated via reference gene primer amplification. Sequencing used immunoSEQ multiplex PCR; TCRdb keeps in-frame clones, though not all of them. V, J and clone size derive from that table, while D and trimming were established from the DNA sequence. This table has around 18,000 clones, about 91% appearing once. The receptor was isolated from a man aged 60 to 69 with active COVID-19. The material sequenced was peripheral blood.

The CDR3 sequence: CASSYSLAGMVADTQYF. The DNA of the CDR3 is TGTGCCAGCAGTTACTCTCTAGCGGGGATGGTGGCAGATACGCAGTATTTT. This chain uses TRBV6-2 or TRBV6-3 with TRBJ2-3, with TRBD2 matching over 9 bases. CDR3 size: 17 residues. V was clipped by 0 bases and J by 4 bases; unmatched bases: 8. CDR1 and CDR2 (germline): MNHEY, SVGEGT.